The sequence of this T cell receptor beta chain was determined in a study of blood T cells in healthy people across ages. A second about 7 to 11 cycle PCR used barcoded and J-beta primers. CDR3-containing paired-end reads numbering at least 2.5 million came from each sample. TCRdb called the 5' RACE reads again in MiXCR, with one record for every CDR3 protein. Of roughly 800,000 distinct CDR3 sequences listed, roughly 40% are singletons. CDR3 length: 14 amino acids. Trimming stripped 5 bases from V and 7 bases from J, with 14 bases between. Sequencing input: blood. The source is a man younger than 35 in good health. The chain carries TRBV12-3 or TRBV12-4 and TRBJ2-2; maybe TRBD1 (6 bases). Here the CDR3 DNA reads TGTGCCAGCAGTCCCAGGGGAATGGACGGGGAGCTGTTTTTT. Its protein product is CASSPRGMDGELFF.